The next 18 T cell receptor beta chains were all read from a single sample in a study of T cell responses to AZD1222 COVID-19 vaccine. TCRdb keeps only in-frame clones here, not all; method: immunoSEQ multiplex PCR. The table lists fewer than 80,000 clones, about 87% of them singletons, with approximately 9.1% in the top ten. Sequenced material: peripheral blood, taken 28 days after the second dose of the MenACWY control vaccine. These receptors were obtained from an adult who received the MenACWY meningococcal vaccine as a control.

V usage is TRBV2 and J usage is TRBJ1-2, with D possibly matching TRBD1 (5 bases). Trimming took 1 base from V and 8 from J, leaving 17 bases between them. Per germline, CDR1 SNHLY and CDR2 FYNNEI. The CDR3 totals 15 residues. The CDR3 spells CASSEEGTILLGYTF. The CDR3 DNA reads TGTGCCAGCAGTGAAGAGGGGACCATCCTTTTGGGCTACACCTTC.

The V and J genes are TRBV2 and TRBJ1-6, with D unresolved. The CDR3 has 17 amino acids. Germline V gene sequence: CDR1 SNHLY, CDR2 FYNNEI. V was trimmed by 5 bases and J by 1 base, leaving 15 bases between them. The CDR3: CASSLEAWGSYNSPLHF. CDR3 sequence (DNA): TGTGCCAGCAGTCTAGAAGCCTGGGGTTCCTATAATTCACCCCTCCACTTT.

The genes are TRBV6-5 and TRBJ1-1; D is unresolved. The CDR3 is 13 amino acids. Trimming stripped 5 bases from V and 1 base from J, with 8 bases between. The germline gives CDR1 MNHEY, CDR2 SVGAGI. The CDR3 loop is CASSPGGNTEAFF. The CDR3 coding sequence is TGTGCCAGCAGTCCGGGCGGGAACACTGAAGCTTTCTTT.

This clone turned up a few times. This chain uses TRBV13 with TRBJ1-6; 7 bases map to TRBD1. This CDR3 is built from 17 residues. The V gene end was trimmed by 5 bases and the J gene end by 10 bases; junction bases not matched to a gene: 17. Germline CDR1 and CDR2: PRHDT and FYEKMQ (reference sequence). The CDR3 DNA is TGTGCCAGCAGCCCCGAACCAGACAGGGAGGGGAGGTCACCCCTCCACTTT. This sequence encodes CASSPEPDREGRSPLHF. The entire variable domain, with the rest obtained from reference TRBV13 and TRBJ1-6, is as follows: AAGVIQSPRHLIKEKRETATLKCYPIPRHDTVYWYQQGPGQDPQFLISFYEKMQSDKGSIPDRFSAQQFSDYHSELNMSSLELGDSALYFCASSPEPDREGRSPLHFGNGTRLTVT.

This clone was found a few times. The V gene is TRBV29-1, the J gene TRBJ2-1, with 12 bases lining up with TRBD2. The CDR3 is 15 amino acids. Germline V gives CDR1 SQVTM, CDR2 ANQGSEA. The ends lost 2 bases at V and 4 bases at J; junction bases unmatched: 3. Here the CDR3 reads CSVEPTSGSYNEQFF. As DNA, the CDR3 is TGCAGCGTTGAACCGACTAGCGGGAGTTACAATGAGCAGTTCTTC.

This clone came up once. The chain employs TRBV28 and TRBJ1-5, with 7 positions matching TRBD1. CDR1 and CDR2 from the germline V gene are MDHEN and SYDVKM. V lost 6 bases to trimming and J lost 4 bases; unmatched junction nucleotides: 18. The CDR3 is made up of 18 amino acids. The DNA for the CDR3 is TGTGCCAGCAGAAACCTTCTCTCCCGGGACAGCGTGAATCAGCCCCAGCATTTT. Amino acids: CASRNLLSRDSVNQPQHF.

V is TRBV3-1 (or the pseudogene TRBV3-2) and J is TRBJ1-5, with TRBD1 as a possible D gene (6 bases). CDR1 is LGHDT, CDR2 YNNKEL, per germline (reference sequence). CDR3 size: 13 residues. V was pared by 3 bases and J by 7 bases, with 10 bases between. CDR3: CASSQGAEQPQHF. CDR3 sequence (DNA): TGTGCCAGCAGCCAGGGGGCGGAACAGCCCCAGCATTTT.

This clone was observed once. The chain couples TRBV30 to TRBJ1-2; weak D call: TRBD1 (6 bases). The V and J ends lost 1 base and 3 bases respectively, with 9 bases between them. CDR1 GTSNPN and CDR2 SVGIG come from the germline V gene (reference sequence). The CDR3 has 13 amino acids. Here the CDR3 reads CAWSGTEYYGYTF. The CDR3 DNA reads as TGTGCCTGGAGTGGGACAGAGTACTATGGCTACACCTTC. Complete variable domain (other parts from reference TRBV30 and TRBJ1-2): SQTIHQWPATLVQPVGSPLSLECTVEGTSNPNLYWYRQAAGRGLQLLFYSVGIGQISSEVPQNLSASRPQDRQFILSSKKLLLSDSGFYLCAWSGTEYYGYTFGSGTRLTVV.

In DNA, the CDR3 is TGTGCCAGCAGCCTGGGACGGCCGGGGACCCAGTACTTC. Residues: CASSLGRPGTQYF. V gene TRBV3-1 (or the pseudogene TRBV3-2) combines with J gene TRBJ2-5, with D tentatively TRBD1 or TRBD2 (5 bases each). Germline CDR1 reads LGHDT; CDR2 reads YNNKEL (reference sequence). This CDR3 has 13 residues. Trimming removed 4 bases from V and 7 bases from J, with 13 bases in between.

The chain uses TRBV12-3 or TRBV12-4 and TRBJ2-2, with no clear D. This CDR3 has 11 residues. V was shortened by 6 bases and J by 2 bases, with 1 base between the two germline ends. For the CDR3, the DNA is TGTGCCAGCAGCAACACCGGGGAGCTGTTTTTT. Its translation is CASSNTGELFF.

The rearrangement links TRBV25-1 to TRBJ2-7; D is undetermined. CDR1 MGHDK and CDR2 SYGVNS come from the germline V gene. V was clipped by 10 bases and J by 3 bases, with 13 bases between them. The CDR3 is 12 residues long. The CDR3: CATRTELYEQYF. CDR3 nucleotide sequence: TGTGCCACCCGGACGGAACTCTACGAGCAGTACTTC.

The V gene is TRBV2, the J gene TRBJ2-2; TRBD1 is a possible D gene (5 bases). This CDR3 has 13 residues. The germline V and J ends were trimmed by 8 bases and 3 bases, with 10 bases remaining between them. Per germline, CDR1 SNHLY and CDR2 FYNNEI. In DNA form, the CDR3 reads TGTGCCAGCTGCCAGACAGACACCGGGGAGCTGTTTTTT. This translates into CASCQTDTGELFF.

This rearrangement joins TRBV2 to TRBJ2-5; 10 bases match TRBD1. Germline V gene data show CDR1 as SNHLY and CDR2 as FYNNEI. Trimming at V came to 6 bases and at J to 5 bases, leaving 6 bases not matched to a gene. This CDR3 has 14 residues. The CDR3 region has the DNA TGTGCCAGCAGACCCGGGACAGGGGATGAGACCCAGTACTTC. Residues: CASRPGTGDETQYF.

The chain links TRBV7-9 to TRBJ1-5; D not certain. The V gene's germline CDR1 is SEHNR and CDR2 FQNEAQ (reference sequence). This CDR3 has 15 amino acids. Trimming removed 5 bases at V and 0 bases at J, with 11 bases between. Here the CDR3 reads CASSPGDNSNQPQHF. As DNA, the CDR3 is TGTGCCAGCAGCCCTGGAGACAATAGCAATCAGCCCCAGCATTTT.

This chain connects TRBV5-1 to TRBJ1-3; D remains ambiguous. The germline V gene has CDR1 SGHRS and CDR2 YFSETQ. The germline V and J ends were trimmed by 2 bases and 4 bases, with 13 bases remaining between them. The CDR3 consists of 15 residues. Written as DNA, the CDR3 is TGCGCCAGCAGCTTCGGTGACATAATCGGAAACACCATATATTTT. It specifies CASSFGDIIGNTIYF.

V gene TRBV5-6 combines with J gene TRBJ2-1; 7 nucleotides line up with TRBD2. V was pared by 4 bases and J by 6 bases, with 19 bases of the junction left unmatched. From germline, CDR1 is SGHDT and CDR2 YYEEEE. The CDR3 has 18 residues. The CDR3 here is CASSPLSGGGSLRNEQFF. Here the CDR3 DNA reads TGTGCCAGCAGCCCCCTCTCCGGGGGAGGGAGTCTACGCAATGAGCAGTTCTTC.

A single count supports this clone. The gene calls are TRBV19 and TRBJ2-3; 15 bases map to TRBD2. The CDR3 has 15 amino acids. Germline CDR1 LNHDA, CDR2 SQIVND (reference sequence). The ends lost 7 bases at V and 6 bases at J; junction bases unmatched: 5. Here the CDR3 reads CASTRTSGGGDTQYF. In DNA form, the CDR3 reads TGTGCCAGTACCCGGACTAGCGGGGGGGGTGATACGCAGTATTTT.

This chain uses TRBV5-1 with TRBJ1-6; no reliable D call. The CDR3 is 14 amino acids. Per germline, CDR1 SGHRS and CDR2 YFSETQ. V was clipped by 5 bases and J by 7 bases, with 13 bases between them. The CDR3: CASSKGVANSPLHF. CDR3 bases: TGCGCCAGCAGTAAGGGTGTCGCCAATTCACCCCTCCACTTT.